This T cell receptor beta chain was recovered during a study of blood T cell repertoires in COVID-19. Study-wide background: The United States, Italy and Spain provided the acute and convalescent COVID-19 samples. PBMCs, B-cell-depleted T cells, or T cells provided the cDNA or gDNA that made up the material.

Methods used by the authors: Nucleated cell counts were estimated from reference gene primer amplification. Sequencing was performed with immunoSEQ multiplex PCR; in TCRdb, only in-frame clones are kept and a portion is missing. D and trimming were read from the DNA, whereas the V and J calls and clone size are those reported in that table. This table holds 150,000 or so clones, roughly 89% found once. The CDR3 is 16 residues long. Germline CDR1 and CDR2: MNHNS and SASEGT. V lost 4 bases and J lost 4; bases outside the gene matches: 11. The sample taken for sequencing was peripheral blood. The J gene is TRBJ1-2, the V gene TRBV6-1, with 8 bases aligning to TRBD1. The sequence was collected from a man aged 45-60 years with acute or convalescent COVID-19. CDR3 residues: CASSGNRDRKAYGYTF. The CDR3 DNA is TGTGCCAGCAGTGGAAACCGGGACAGGAAGGCCTATGGCTACACCTTC.